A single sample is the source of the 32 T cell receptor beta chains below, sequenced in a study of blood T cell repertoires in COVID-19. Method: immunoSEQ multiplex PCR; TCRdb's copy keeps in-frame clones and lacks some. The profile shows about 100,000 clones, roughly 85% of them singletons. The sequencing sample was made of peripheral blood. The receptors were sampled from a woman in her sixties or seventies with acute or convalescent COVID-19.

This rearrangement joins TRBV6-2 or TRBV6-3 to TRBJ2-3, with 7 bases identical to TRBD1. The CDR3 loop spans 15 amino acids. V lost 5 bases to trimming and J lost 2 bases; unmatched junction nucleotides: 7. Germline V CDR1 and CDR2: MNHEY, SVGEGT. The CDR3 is CASSPGQAFTDTQYF. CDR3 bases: TGTGCCAGCAGTCCCGGACAGGCGTTCACAGATACGCAGTATTTT.

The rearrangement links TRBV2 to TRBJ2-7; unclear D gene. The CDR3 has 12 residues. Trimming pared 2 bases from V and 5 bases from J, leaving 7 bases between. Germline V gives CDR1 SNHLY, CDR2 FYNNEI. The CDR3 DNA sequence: TGTGCCAGCAGTGAATGGGCCGACGAGCAGTACGTC. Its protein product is CASSEWADEQYV.

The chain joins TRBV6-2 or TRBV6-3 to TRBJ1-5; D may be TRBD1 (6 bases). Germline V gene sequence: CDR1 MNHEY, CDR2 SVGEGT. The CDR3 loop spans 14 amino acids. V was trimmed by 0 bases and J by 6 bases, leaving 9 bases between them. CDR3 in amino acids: CASSYSGASQPQHF. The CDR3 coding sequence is TGTGCCAGCAGTTACTCGGGGGCTAGTCAGCCCCAGCATTTT.

CDR3 in DNA: TGTGCCAGTAGCCCCGGTCTCGACACCGGGGAGCTGTTTTTT. Protein sequence: CASSPGLDTGELFF. The chain is built from TRBV19 and TRBJ2-2; the D is unclear. This CDR3 comprises 14 residues. The V gene lost 6 bases and the J gene lost 3 bases, with 11 bases spanning the gap. Germline values: CDR1 LNHDA, CDR2 SQIVND (reference sequence).

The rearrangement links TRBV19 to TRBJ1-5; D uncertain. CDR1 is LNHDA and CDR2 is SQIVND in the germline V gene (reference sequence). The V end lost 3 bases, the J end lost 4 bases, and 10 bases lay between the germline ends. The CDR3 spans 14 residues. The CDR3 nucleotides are TGTGCCAGTAGTATGGATAGCCTTAATCAGCCCCAGCATTTT. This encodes CASSMDSLNQPQHF.

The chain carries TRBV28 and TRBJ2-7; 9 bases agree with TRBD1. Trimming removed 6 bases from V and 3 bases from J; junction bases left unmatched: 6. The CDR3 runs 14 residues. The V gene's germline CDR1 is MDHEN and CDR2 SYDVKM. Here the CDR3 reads CASSGTGKHYEQYV. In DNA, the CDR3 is TGTGCCAGCAGCGGGACAGGGAAACACTACGAGCAGTACGTC.

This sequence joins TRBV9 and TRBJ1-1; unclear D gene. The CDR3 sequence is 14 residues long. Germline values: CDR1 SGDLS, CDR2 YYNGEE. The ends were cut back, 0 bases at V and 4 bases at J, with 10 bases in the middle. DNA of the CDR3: TGTGCCAGCAGCGTAGGTGGAGGGATCACTGAAGCTTTCTTT. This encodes CASSVGGGITEAFF.

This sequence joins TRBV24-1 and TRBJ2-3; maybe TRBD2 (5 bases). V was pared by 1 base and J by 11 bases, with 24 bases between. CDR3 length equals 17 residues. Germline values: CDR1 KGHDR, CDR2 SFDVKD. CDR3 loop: CATSDLWADFRDGEQYF. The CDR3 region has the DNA TGTGCCACCAGTGATTTATGGGCGGACTTCCGGGATGGAGAGCAGTATTTT.

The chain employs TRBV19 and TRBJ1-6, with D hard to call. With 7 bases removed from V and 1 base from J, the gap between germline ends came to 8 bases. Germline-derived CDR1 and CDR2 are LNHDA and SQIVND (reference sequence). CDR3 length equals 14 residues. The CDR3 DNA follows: TGTGCCAGTAACGAGGTTTCCTATAATTCACCCCTCCACTTT. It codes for CASNEVSYNSPLHF.

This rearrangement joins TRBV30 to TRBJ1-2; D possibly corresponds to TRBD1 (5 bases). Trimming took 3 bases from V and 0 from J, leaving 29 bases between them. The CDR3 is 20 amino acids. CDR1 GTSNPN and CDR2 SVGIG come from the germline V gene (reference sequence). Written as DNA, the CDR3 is TGTGCCTGGAGAGTTTTCGAGATGGACATGGGCGGCCGTCCTAACTATGGCTACACCTTC. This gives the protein CAWRVFEMDMGGRPNYGYTF.

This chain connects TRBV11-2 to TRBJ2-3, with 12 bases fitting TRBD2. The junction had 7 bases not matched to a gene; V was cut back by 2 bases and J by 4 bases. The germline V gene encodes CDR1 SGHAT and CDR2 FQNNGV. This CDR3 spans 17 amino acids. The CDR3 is CASSLRLAGGGADTQYF. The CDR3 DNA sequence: TGTGCCAGCAGCTTAAGGCTAGCGGGGGGGGGCGCAGATACGCAGTATTTT.

CDR3 DNA: TGTGCCTGGAGTGGAAAAGGGAGGATTTACGAGCAGTACGTC. Translating gives CAWSGKGRIYEQYV. The genes are TRBV30 and TRBJ2-7; D is possibly TRBD2 (6 bases). Germline V gene data show CDR1 as GTSNPN and CDR2 as SVGIG (reference sequence). V lost 1 base, J lost 4 bases, and 14 bases lay in between. This CDR3 is 14 amino acids long.

CDR3: CASRTDADTQYF. The CDR3 bases are TGTGCCAGTAGGACAGACGCAGATACGCAGTATTTT. The V and J genes are TRBV6-5 and TRBJ2-3; maybe TRBD1 (6 bases). This CDR3 has 12 amino acids. Germline assignment: CDR1 MNHEY and CDR2 SVGAGI. The V end lost 9 bases, the J end lost 4 bases, and 11 bases lay between the germline ends.

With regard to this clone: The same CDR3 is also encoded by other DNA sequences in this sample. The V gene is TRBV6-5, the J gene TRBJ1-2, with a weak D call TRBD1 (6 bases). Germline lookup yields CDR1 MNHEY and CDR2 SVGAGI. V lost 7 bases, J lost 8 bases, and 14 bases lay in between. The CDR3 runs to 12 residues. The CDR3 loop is CASTGQGSGYTF. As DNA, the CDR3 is TGTGCCAGCACCGGGCAGGGGTCCGGCTACACCTTC.

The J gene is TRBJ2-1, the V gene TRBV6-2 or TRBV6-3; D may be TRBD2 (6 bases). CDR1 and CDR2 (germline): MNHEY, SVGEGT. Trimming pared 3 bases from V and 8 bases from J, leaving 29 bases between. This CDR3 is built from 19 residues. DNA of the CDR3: TGTGCCAGCAGTTATTTCGTCCAGGCCGGGACTCCGATCGCAGATGAGCAGTTCTTC. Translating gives CASSYFVQAGTPIADEQFF.

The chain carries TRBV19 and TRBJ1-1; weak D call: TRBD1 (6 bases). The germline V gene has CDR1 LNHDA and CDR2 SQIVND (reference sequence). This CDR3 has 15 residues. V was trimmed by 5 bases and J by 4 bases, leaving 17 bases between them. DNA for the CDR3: TGTGCCAGTAGTTTCCCACAGGGAAGCAGCACTGAAGCTTTCTTT. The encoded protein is CASSFPQGSSTEAFF.

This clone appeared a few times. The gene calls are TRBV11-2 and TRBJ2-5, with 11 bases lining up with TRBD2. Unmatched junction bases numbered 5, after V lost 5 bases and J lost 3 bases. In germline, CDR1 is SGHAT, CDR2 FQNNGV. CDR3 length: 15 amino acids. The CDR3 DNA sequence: TGTGCCAGCAGCCCCCGACTAGCGGGGAAAGAGACCCAGTACTTC. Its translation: CASSPRLAGKETQYF.

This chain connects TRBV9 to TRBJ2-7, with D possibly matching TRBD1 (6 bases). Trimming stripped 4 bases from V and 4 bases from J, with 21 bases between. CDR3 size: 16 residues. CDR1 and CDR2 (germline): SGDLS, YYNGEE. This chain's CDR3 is CASSYRDRTGFYEQYF. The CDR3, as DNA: TGTGCCAGCAGCTACCGAGACAGGACCGGGTTTTACGAGCAGTACTTC.

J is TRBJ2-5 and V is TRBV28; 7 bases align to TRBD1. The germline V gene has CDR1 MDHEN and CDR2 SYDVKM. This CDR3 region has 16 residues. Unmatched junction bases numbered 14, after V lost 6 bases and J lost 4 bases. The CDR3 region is CASRSATGMVRETQYF. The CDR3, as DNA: TGTGCCAGCAGATCGGCGACAGGGATGGTTAGAGAGACCCAGTACTTC.

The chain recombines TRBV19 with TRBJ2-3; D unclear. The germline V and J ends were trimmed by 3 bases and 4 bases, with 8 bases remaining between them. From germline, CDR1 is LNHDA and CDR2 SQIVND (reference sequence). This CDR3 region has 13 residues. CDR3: CASSIVEADTQYF. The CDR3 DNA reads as TGTGCCAGTAGTATTGTAGAGGCAGATACGCAGTATTTT.

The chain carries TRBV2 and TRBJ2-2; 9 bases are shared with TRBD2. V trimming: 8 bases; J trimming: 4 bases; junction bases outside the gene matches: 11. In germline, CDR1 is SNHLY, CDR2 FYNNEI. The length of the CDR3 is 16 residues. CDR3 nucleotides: TGTGCCAGCCACGAGCGGGGGGCAGATTTCACCGGGGAGCTGTTTTTT. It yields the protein CASHERGADFTGELFF.

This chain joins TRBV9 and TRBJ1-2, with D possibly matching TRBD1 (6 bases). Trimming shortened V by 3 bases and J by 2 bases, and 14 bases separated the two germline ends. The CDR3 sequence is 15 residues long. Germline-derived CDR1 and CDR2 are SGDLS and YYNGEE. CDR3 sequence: CASSATLQGNYGYTF. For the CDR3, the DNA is TGTGCCAGCAGCGCTACGCTCCAGGGGAACTATGGCTACACCTTC.

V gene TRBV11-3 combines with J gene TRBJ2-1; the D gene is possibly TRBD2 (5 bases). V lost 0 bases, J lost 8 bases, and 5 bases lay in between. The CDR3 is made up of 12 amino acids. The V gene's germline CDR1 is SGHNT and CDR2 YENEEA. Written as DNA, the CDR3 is TGTGCCAGCAGCTTAGACGGGGATGAGCAGTTCTTC. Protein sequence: CASSLDGDEQFF.

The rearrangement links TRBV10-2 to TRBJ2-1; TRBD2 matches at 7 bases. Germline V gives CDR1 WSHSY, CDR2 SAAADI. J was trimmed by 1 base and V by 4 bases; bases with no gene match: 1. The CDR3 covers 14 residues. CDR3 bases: TGCGCCAGCAGTGGGACTAGTTCCTACAATGAGCAGTTCTTC. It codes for CASSGTSSYNEQFF.

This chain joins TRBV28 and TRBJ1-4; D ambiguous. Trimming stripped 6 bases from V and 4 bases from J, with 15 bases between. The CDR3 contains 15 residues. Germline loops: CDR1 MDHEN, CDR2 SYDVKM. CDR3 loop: CASSLSSLLNEKLFF. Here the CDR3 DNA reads TGTGCCAGCAGCCTCAGTTCCCTCCTTAATGAAAAACTGTTTTTT.

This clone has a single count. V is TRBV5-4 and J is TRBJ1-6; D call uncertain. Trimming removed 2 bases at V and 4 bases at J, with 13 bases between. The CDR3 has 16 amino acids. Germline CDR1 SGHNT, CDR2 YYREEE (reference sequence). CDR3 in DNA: TGTGCCAGCAGCTTCGGGGTGAGTGGGTATAATTCACCCCTCCACTTT. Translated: CASSFGVSGYNSPLHF.

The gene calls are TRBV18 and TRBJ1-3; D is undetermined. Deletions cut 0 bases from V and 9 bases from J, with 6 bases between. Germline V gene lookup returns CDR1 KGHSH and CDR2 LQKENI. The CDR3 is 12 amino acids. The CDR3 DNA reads TGTGCCAGCTCACCACCCGAGTCCACCATATATTTT. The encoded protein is CASSPPESTIYF. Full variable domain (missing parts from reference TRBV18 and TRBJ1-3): NAGVMQNPRHLVRRRGQEARLRCSPMKGHSHVYWYRQLPEEGLKFMVYLQKENIIDESGMPKERFSAEFPKEGPSILRIQQVVRGDSAAYFCASSPPESTIYFGEGSWLTVV.

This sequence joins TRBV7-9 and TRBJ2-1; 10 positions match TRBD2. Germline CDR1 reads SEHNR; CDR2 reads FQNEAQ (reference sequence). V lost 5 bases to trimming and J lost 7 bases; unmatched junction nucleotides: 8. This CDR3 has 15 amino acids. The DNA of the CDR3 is TGTGCCAGCAGCCCCATGAGCGGGGGGGCAAATGAGCAGTTCTTC. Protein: CASSPMSGGANEQFF.

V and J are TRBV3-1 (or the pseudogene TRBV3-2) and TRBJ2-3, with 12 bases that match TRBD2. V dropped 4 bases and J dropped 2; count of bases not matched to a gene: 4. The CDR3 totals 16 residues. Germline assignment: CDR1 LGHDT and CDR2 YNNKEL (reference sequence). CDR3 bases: TGTGCCAGCAGCCCGGCTAGCGGGGGGGCCACAGATACGCAGTATTTT. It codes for CASSPASGGATDTQYF.

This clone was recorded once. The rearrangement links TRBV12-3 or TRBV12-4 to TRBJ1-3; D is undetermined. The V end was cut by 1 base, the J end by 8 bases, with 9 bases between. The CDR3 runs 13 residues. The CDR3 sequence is CASSLVGRDTIYF. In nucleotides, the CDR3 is TGTGCCAGCAGTTTAGTAGGGAGGGACACCATATATTTT.

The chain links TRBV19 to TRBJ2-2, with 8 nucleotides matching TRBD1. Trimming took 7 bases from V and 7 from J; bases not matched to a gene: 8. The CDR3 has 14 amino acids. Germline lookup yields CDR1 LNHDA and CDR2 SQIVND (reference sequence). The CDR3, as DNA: TGTGCCAGTATTTCGGACAGGGAGCACGGGGAGCTGTTTTTT. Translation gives CASISDREHGELFF.

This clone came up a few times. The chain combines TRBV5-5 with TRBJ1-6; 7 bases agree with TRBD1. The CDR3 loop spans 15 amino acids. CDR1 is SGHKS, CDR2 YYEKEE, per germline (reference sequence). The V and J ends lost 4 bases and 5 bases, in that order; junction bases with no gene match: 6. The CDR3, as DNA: TGTGCCAGCAGCGCCACAGGGGCCGATAATTCACCCCTCCACTTT. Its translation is CASSATGADNSPLHF. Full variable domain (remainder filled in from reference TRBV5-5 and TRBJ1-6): DAGVTQSPTHLIKTRGQQVTLRCSPISGHKSVSWYQQVLGQGPQFIFQYYEKEERGRGNFPDRFSARQFPNYSSELNVNALLLGDSALYLCASSATGADNSPLHFGNGTRLTVT.